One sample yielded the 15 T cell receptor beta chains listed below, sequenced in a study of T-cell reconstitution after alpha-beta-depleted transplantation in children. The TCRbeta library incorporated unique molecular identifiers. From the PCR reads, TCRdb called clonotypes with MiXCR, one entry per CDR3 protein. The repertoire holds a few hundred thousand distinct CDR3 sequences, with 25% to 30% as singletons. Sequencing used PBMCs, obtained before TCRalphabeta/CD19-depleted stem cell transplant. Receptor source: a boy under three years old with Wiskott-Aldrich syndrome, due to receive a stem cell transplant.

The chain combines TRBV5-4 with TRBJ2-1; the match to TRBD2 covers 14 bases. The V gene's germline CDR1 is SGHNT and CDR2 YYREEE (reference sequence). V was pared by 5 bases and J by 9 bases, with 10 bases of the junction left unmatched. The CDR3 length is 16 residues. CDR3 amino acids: CASRPPGLAGVAEQFF. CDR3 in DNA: TGTGCCAGCAGGCCCCCGGGACTAGCGGGAGTCGCTGAGCAGTTCTTC.

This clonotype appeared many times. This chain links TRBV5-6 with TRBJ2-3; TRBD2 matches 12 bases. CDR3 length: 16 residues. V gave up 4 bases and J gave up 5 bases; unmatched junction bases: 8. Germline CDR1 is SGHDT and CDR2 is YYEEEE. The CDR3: CASSRGGLAGRDTQYF. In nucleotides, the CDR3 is TGTGCCAGCAGCCGAGGCGGACTAGCGGGGAGAGATACGCAGTATTTT. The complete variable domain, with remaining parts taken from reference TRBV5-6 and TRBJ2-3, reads DAGVTQSPTHLIKTRGQQVTLRCSPKSGHDTVSWYQQALGQGPQFIFQYYEEEERQRGNFPDRFSGHQFPNYSSELNVNALLLGDSALYLCASSRGGLAGRDTQYFGPGTRLTVL.

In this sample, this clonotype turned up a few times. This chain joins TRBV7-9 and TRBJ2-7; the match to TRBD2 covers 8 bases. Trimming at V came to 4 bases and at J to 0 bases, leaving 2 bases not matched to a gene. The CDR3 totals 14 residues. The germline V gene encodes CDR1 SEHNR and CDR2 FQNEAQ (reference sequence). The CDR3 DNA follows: TGTGCCAGCAGCTCCGGGACTAGCTCCTACGAGCAGTACTTC. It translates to CASSSGTSSYEQYF.

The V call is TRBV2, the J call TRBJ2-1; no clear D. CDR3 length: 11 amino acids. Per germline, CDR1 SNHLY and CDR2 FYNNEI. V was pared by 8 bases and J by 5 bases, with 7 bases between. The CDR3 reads CASWTNNEQFF. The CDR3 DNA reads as TGTGCCAGCTGGACGAACAATGAGCAGTTCTTC.

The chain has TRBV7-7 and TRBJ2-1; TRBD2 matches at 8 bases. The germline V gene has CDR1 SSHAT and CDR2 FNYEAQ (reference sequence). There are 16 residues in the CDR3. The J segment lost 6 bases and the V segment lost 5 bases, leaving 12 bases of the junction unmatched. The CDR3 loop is CASSPQGTSGSNEQFF. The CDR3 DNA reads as TGTGCCAGCAGCCCTCAGGGGACTAGTGGTTCCAATGAGCAGTTCTTC. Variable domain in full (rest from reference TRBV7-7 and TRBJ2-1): GAGVSQSPRYKVTKRGQDVTLRCDPISSHATLYWYQQALGQGPEFLTYFNYEAQPDKSGLPSDRFSAERPEGSISTLTIQRTEQRDSAMYRCASSPQGTSGSNEQFFGPGTRLTVL.

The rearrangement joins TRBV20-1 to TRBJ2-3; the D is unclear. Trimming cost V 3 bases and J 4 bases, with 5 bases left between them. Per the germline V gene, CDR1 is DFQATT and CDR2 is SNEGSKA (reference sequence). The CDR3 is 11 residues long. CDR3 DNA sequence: TGCAGTGCTAGGAAGCCAGATACGCAGTATTTT. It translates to CSARKPDTQYF.

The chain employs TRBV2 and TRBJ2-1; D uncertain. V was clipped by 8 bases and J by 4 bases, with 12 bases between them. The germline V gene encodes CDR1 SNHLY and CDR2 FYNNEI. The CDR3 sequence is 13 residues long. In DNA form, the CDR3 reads TGTGCCAGCCTAACCGACATTTACAATGAGCAGTTCTTC. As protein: CASLTDIYNEQFF.

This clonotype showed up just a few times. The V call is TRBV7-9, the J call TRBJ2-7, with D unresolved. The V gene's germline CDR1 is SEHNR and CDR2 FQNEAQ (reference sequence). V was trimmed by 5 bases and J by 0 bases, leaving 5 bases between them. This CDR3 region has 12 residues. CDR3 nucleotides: TGTGCCAGCAGCAAGAACTCCTACGAGCAGTACTTC. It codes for CASSKNSYEQYF.

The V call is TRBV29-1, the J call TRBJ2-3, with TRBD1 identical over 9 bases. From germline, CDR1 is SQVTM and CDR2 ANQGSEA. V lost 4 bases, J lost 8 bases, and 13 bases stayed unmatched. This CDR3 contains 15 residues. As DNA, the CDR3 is TGCAGCGTTGTCCCGACAGGGGGAAGTGGGGGTACGCAGTATTTT. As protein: CSVVPTGGSGGTQYF.

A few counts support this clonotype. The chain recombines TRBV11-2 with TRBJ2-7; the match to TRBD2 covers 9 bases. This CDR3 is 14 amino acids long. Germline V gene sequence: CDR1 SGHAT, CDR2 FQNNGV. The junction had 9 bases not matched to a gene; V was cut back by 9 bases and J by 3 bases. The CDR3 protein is CASIAGAYGYEQYF. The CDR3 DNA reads TGTGCCAGTATAGCGGGGGCCTACGGCTACGAGCAGTACTTC.

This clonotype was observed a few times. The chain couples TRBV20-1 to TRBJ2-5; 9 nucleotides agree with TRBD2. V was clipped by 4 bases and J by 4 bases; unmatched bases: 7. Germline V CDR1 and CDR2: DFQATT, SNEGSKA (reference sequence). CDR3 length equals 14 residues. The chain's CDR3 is CSAKAGGRGETQYF. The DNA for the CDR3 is TGCAGTGCTAAAGCGGGGGGAAGAGGAGAGACCCAGTACTTC.

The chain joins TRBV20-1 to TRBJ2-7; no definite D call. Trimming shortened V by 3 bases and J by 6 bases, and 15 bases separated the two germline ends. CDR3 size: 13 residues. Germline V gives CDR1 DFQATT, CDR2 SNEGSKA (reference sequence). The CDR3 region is CSASLLRTSEQYF. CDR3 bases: TGCAGTGCTAGCCTACTGAGGACCTCCGAGCAGTACTTC.

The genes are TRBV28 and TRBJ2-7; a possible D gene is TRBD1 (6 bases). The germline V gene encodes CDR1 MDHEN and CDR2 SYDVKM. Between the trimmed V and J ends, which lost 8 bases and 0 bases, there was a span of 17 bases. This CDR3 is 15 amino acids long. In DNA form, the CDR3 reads TGTGCCAGCGCCCCGGCTTCAGGGGCCTCCTACGAGCAGTACTTC. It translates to CASAPASGASYEQYF.

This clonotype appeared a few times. CDR3 in amino acids: CSARDLAGAETQYF. DNA for the CDR3: TGCAGTGCTAGAGACCTAGCGGGAGCCGAGACCCAGTACTTC. The chain combines TRBV20-1 with TRBJ2-5; 10 bases match TRBD2. V was pared by 0 bases and J by 5 bases, with 3 bases of the junction left unmatched. CDR3 length: 14 residues. Germline V gene lookup returns CDR1 DFQATT and CDR2 SNEGSKA (reference sequence).

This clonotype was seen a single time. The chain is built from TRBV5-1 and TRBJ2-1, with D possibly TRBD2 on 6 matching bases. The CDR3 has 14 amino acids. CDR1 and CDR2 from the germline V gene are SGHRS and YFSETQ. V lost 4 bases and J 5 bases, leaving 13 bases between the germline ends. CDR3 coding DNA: TGCGCCAGCAGCCTCTGGGAGGCGCACAATGAGCAGTTCTTC. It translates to CASSLWEAHNEQFF.